This T cell receptor beta chain came from a study of cytomegalovirus exposure and HLA in healthy donors. Whole-study findings and limits: Per published reports, the classifier diagnosed cytomegalovirus status with high specificity and sensitivity. The investigators catalogued 150 or so TCR beta chains as cytomegalovirus-associated. Most TCR sequences proved rare, with some public TCRs found in many donors. Subsequent analysis found a tendency for first-cohort TCR clusters to co-occur within the approximately 130 validation repertoires.

Libraries were prepared by immunoSEQ multiplex PCR; TCRdb keeps only in-frame clonotypes and omits some of them. The table lists about 130,000 clones, about 91% of them singletons. Germline lookup yields CDR1 ENHRY and CDR2 SYGVKD. The CDR3 length is 14 residues. The germline V and J ends were trimmed by 10 bases and 5 bases, with 18 bases remaining between them. This clone was counted once. No antigen is known for it. The receptor's source is a woman aged 18-35 years in good health and CMV-seropositive. The chain uses TRBV10-3 and TRBJ1-5, with D possibly matching TRBD1 (5 bases). Sample: PBMCs. CDR3 loop: CARQFLRQDQPQHF. The DNA for the CDR3 is TGTGCCAGACAGTTCTTACGCCAGGATCAGCCCCAGCATTTT.